This T cell receptor beta chain was captured in a study of CD8 T cells in Susac syndrome. Through negative isolation, CD4+ and CD8+ T cells were obtained, while TEMRA cells were enriched using FACS. RNA in amounts of roughly 0.45 to 1 ug was reverse transcribed with random hexamers. TCR beta CDR3 was amplified by immunoSEQ multiplex PCR. This amplification extended across 54 Vbeta and 13 Jbeta segments. One entry per CDR3 protein results from TCRdb running MiXCR on the immunoSEQ multiplex PCR reads. This table has a few hundred thousand distinct CDR3 sequences, 85% appearing once. The germline gives CDR1 MNHEY, CDR2 SMNVEV (reference sequence). Between the trimmed V and J ends, which lost 3 bases and 7 bases, there was a span of 5 bases. This CDR3 has 11 residues.

The sequence was collected from a human donor with multiple sclerosis. The chain combines TRBV27 with TRBJ2-3; no definite D call. The specimen sequenced was CD8+ T cells from PBMCs. CDR3 in DNA: TGTGCCAGCAGTTTTGGATATACGCAGTATTTT. Translating gives CASSFGYTQYF.